These 4 T cell receptor beta chains came from one sample sequenced in a study of cytomegalovirus exposure and HLA in healthy donors. PCR used 60 Vbeta primers and 13 Jbeta primers. Measured with immunoSEQ multiplex PCR; TCRdb has only the in-frame clones, and not every one. Of some 120,000 clones listed, roughly three quarters are singletons. Material for sequencing was PBMCs. All receptors come from a young man in good health and CMV-seronegative.

The CDR3 here is CASSHDVQVNTEAFF. DNA of the CDR3: TGCGCCAGCAGCCACGATGTACAGGTAAACACTGAAGCTTTCTTT. The chain uses TRBV4-3 and TRBJ1-1, with D possibly being TRBD1 (5 bases). Germline V gene lookup returns CDR1 LGHNA and CDR2 YSLEER. Trimming took off 3 bases at V and 2 bases at J, with 13 bases between the two ends. CDR3 length equals 15 residues.

The chain uses TRBV5-1 and TRBJ2-2; D is perhaps TRBD1 (6 bases). CDR3 length: 17 amino acids. Germline V gene sequence: CDR1 SGHRS, CDR2 YFSETQ. Trimming took 5 bases from V and 5 from J, leaving 22 bases between them. This CDR3 is CASREVIGGMETGELFF. CDR3 nucleotides: TGCGCCAGCAGGGAGGTTATAGGGGGAATGGAGACCGGGGAGCTGTTTTTT.

The chain has TRBV6-5 and TRBJ1-1; 7 bases are a match to TRBD1. Germline V gene data show CDR1 as MNHEY and CDR2 as SVGAGI. V shed 1 base and J 7 bases; nucleotides not matched to a gene: 6. This CDR3 is built from 14 residues. CDR3 amino acids: CASSYFGQVDEAFF. DNA for the CDR3: TGTGCCAGCAGTTACTTTGGACAGGTCGATGAAGCTTTCTTT.

This clone came up once. V is TRBV2 and J is TRBJ1-5; D unclear. Trimming removed 7 bases at V and 2 bases at J, with 21 bases between. From germline, CDR1 is SNHLY and CDR2 FYNNEI. This CDR3 has 17 residues. CDR3 sequence (DNA): TGTGCCAGCACTTACGAAAGGGAGGGTTGGGGCAATCAGCCCCAGCATTTT. Its protein is CASTYEREGWGNQPQHF. Full variable domain (rest looked up from reference TRBV2 and TRBJ1-5): EPEVTQTPSHQVTQMGQEVILRCVPISNHLYFYWYRQILGQKVEFLVSFYNNEISEKSEIFDDQFSVERPDGSNFTLKIRSTKLEDSAMYFCASTYEREGWGNQPQHFGDGTRLSIL.